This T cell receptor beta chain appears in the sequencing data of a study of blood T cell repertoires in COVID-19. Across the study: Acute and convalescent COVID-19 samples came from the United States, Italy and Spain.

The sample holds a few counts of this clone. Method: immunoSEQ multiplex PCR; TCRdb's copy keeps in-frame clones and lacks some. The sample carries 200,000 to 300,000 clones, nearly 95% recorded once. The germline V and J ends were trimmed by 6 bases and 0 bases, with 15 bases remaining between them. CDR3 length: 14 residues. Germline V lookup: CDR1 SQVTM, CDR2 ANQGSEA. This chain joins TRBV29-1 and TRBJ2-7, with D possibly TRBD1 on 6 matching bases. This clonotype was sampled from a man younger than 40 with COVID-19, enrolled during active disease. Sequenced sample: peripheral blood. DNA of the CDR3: TGCAGCGTCGTACGGGACACCGCCTCCTACGAGCAGTACTTC. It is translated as CSVVRDTASYEQYF.